These T cell receptor beta chains were read from a single sample in a study of monozygotic twins with inflammatory bowel disease. TCRdb re-called the 5' RACE reads and catalogs CDR3 proteins one per entry, DNA excluded. The table lists around 380,000 distinct CDR3 sequences. The sequenced material came from blood. The source of these receptors is a human donor with ulcerative colitis or Crohn's disease, or a healthy co-twin of an affected twin (not recorded which). Both conserved end residues are part of each CDR3.

v_gene	j_gene	len	CDR3aa
TRBV20-1	TRBJ2-3	15	CSARDDGRSTDTQYF
TRBV5-1	TRBJ2-1	13	CASQVKWNNEQFF
TRBV4-3	TRBJ1-2	15	CASSQEYGQVDGYTF
TRBV5-1	TRBJ2-1	16	CASSLPRGGVSNEQFF
TRBV12-3/TRBV12-4	TRBJ1-5	17	CASSPGTRKNSNQPQHF
TRBV4-3	TRBJ2-7	16	CASSHSTTGYIDEQYF
TRBV7-9	TRBJ1-4	13	CASKQGEGEKLFF
TRBV6-5	TRBJ1-2	15	CASSYLFGQNYGYTF
TRBV20-1	TRBJ2-1	12	CSVVGGFNEQFF
TRBV5-1	TRBJ2-2	16	CASSPPGRGGTGELFF
TRBV5-1	TRBJ1-1	14	CASSFDRGNSEAFF
TRBV20-1	TRBJ2-5	15	CSASPGTGSQETQYF
TRBV12-3/TRBV12-4	TRBJ2-1	13	CACTWGIGNEQFF
TRBV9	TRBJ2-7	14	CASSTGAGSYEQYF
TRBV19	TRBJ1-2	14	CASSTPGQGHGYTF
TRBV6-5	TRBJ2-2	13	CASSYLNTGELFF
TRBV5-1	TRBJ2-5	18	CASSLDPPRLAVGETQYF
TRBV11-2	TRBJ2-3	15	CASTSGGPGPDTQYF
TRBV11-2	TRBJ1-2	15	CASTPGQGLNYGYTF
TRBV7-9	TRBJ2-1	15	CASSLVGTVYNEQFF
TRBV5-1	TRBJ2-3	14	CASSSPTHTDTQYF
TRBV20-1	TRBJ2-3	14	CSAPLAGGPHTQYF
TRBV7-9	TRBJ2-5	14	CASSLALKEETQYF
TRBV14	TRBJ2-3	15	CASSLGGRPTDTQYF
TRBV4-2	TRBJ2-3	16	CASSQSPSGRTDTQYF
TRBV15	TRBJ2-5	16	CATSRDRLAGVETQYF
TRBV29-1	TRBJ2-5	14	CSADSPGLQETQYF
TRBV28	TRBJ2-7	14	CASSFRTAAFEQYF
TRBV5-5	TRBJ2-3	13	CASYPRDTDTQYF
TRBV5-5	TRBJ2-7	15	CASRLAGTGAYEQYF
TRBV12-3/TRBV12-4	TRBJ2-2	16	CASSLGESAATGELFF
TRBV5-1	TRBJ2-5	16	CASTRGTSGGHETQYF
TRBV5-1	TRBJ2-3	13	CASSLEPRDTQYF
TRBV12-3/TRBV12-4	TRBJ1-2	12	CASGGHNYGYTF
TRBV29-1	TRBJ1-1	11	CSVELNTEAFF
TRBV14	TRBJ2-1	16	CASSQAGRSSYNEQFF